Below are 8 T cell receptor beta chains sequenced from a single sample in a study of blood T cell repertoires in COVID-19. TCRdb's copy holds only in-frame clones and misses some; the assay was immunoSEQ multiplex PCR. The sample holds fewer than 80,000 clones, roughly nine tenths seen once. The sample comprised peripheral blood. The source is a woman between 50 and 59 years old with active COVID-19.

The CDR3 here is CASSFSSGSANEQFF. The CDR3 DNA sequence: TGCGCCAGCTCATTTTCTAGCGGGAGTGCCAATGAGCAGTTCTTC. This chain joins TRBV5-1 and TRBJ2-1; 10 bases are a match to TRBD2. The CDR3 has 15 amino acids. Germline V lookup: CDR1 SGHRS, CDR2 YFSETQ. With V trimmed by 7 bases and J by 6 bases, 10 bases remained unmatched.

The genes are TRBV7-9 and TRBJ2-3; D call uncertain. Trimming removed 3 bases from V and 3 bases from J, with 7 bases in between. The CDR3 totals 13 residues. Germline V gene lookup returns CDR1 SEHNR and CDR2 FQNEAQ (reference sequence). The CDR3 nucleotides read TGTGCCAGCAGCTTTGTCACTACAGATACGCAGTATTTT. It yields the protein CASSFVTTDTQYF.

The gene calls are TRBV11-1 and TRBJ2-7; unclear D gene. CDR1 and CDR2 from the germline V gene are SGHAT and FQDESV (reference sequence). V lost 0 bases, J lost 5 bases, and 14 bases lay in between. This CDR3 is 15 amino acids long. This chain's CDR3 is CASSLARPLDHEQYF. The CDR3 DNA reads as TGTGCCAGCAGCTTAGCCAGGCCCTTAGATCACGAGCAGTACTTC.

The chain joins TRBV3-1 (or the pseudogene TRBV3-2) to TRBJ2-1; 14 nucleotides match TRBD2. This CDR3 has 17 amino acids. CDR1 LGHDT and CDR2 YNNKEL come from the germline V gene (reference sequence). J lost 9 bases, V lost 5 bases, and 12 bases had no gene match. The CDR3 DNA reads TGTGCCAGCAGCGCTCCGGGACTAGCGGGAGCTAGGGTTGAGCAGTTCTTC. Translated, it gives CASSAPGLAGARVEQFF.

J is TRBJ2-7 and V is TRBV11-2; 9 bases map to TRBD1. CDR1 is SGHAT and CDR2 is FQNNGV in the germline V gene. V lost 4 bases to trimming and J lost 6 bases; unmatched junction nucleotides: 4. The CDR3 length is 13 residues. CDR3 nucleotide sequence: TGTGCCAGCAGCTCATACAGGGGGCCCGAGCAGTACTTC. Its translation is CASSSYRGPEQYF.

The CDR3 coding sequence is TGTGCCAGCAGCTTAGCTGGGCCCAATTCACCCCTCCACTTT. Protein sequence: CASSLAGPNSPLHF. The J gene is TRBJ1-6, the V gene TRBV7-8; no clear D. CDR1 is SGHVS, CDR2 FQNEAQ, per germline. This CDR3 spans 14 amino acids. V gave up 0 bases and J gave up 7 bases, with 7 bases separating them.

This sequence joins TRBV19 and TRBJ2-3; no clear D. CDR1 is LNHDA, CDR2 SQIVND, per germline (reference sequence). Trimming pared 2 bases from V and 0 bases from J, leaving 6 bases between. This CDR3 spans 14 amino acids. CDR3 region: CASSITSSTDTQYF. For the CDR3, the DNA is TGTGCCAGTAGTATAACATCTAGCACAGATACGCAGTATTTT. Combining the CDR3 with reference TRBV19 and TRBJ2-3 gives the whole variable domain DGGITQSPKYLFRKEGQNVTLSCEQNLNHDAMYWYRQDPGQGLRLIYYSQIVNDFQKGDIAEGYSVSREKKESFPLTVTSAQKNPTAFYLCASSITSSTDTQYFGPGTRLTVL.

The CDR3 sequence is CASSLGHYEQYF. The CDR3 DNA is TGCGCCAGCAGCTTGGGGCACTACGAGCAGTACTTC. V gene TRBV5-1 combines with J gene TRBJ2-7; D ambiguous. The V end was cut by 0 bases, the J end by 3 bases, with 4 bases between. Germline assignment: CDR1 SGHRS and CDR2 YFSETQ. This CDR3 is built from 12 residues. Using reference TRBV5-1 and TRBJ2-7 for the parts outside the CDR3, the full variable domain is KAGVTQTPRYLIKTRGQQVTLSCSPISGHRSVSWYQQTPGQGLQFLFEYFSETQRNKGNFPGRFSGRQFSNSRSEMNVSTLELGDSALYLCASSLGHYEQYFGPGTRLTVT.